This T cell receptor (beta chain) was recorded in a study of blood T cell repertoires in COVID-19. Study in general: Acute and convalescent COVID-19 samples came from the United States, Italy and Spain. T cells, B-cell-depleted T cells, or PBMCs supplied cDNA or gDNA.

In the authors' workflow: For nucleated cells, counts were estimated from reference gene primer amplification. The repertoire was sequenced with immunoSEQ multiplex PCR; TCRdb's copy has only in-frame clones and lacks some. V, J and clone size reflect that table, while D and trimming were determined from the DNA. The sample comprises 190,000 or so clones, around four fifths of which are singletons, and 0.95% rests with the top ten. The ends lost 4 bases at V and 7 bases at J; junction bases unmatched: 9. Germline V CDR1 and CDR2: SNHLY, FYNNEI. The length of the CDR3 is 15 residues. V and J are TRBV2 and TRBJ2-7, with 11 bases fitting TRBD1. Sequencing was carried out using peripheral blood. The TCR was taken from a man between 60 and 75 years old with COVID-19, enrolled during active disease. CDR3 in amino acids: CASSVVGQGAGEQYF. DNA of the CDR3: TGTGCCAGCAGTGTAGTAGGACAGGGGGCTGGAGAGCAGTACTTC.